What follows are 3 T cell receptor beta chains derived from one specimen sequenced in a study of metastatic and nonmetastatic thyroid tumors. TCRdb re-processed the PCR reads through MiXCR. Of some 7,000 clones listed, 28% are singletons. Each patient came to thyroid surgery without any prior treatment (of any kind). The sequencing input was adjacent normal tissue. All receptors come from a male donor with papillary thyroid cancer or a benign thyroid nodule (not recorded which). Some clones in this sample may be carry-over from other donors' samples.

The chain carries TRBV2 and TRBJ1-2; D might be TRBD1 (6 bases). V was cut by 2 bases and J by 9 bases, with 19 bases left in between. The germline V gene has CDR1 SNHLY and CDR2 FYNNEI. The CDR3 consists of 15 residues. CDR3 nucleotide sequence: TGTGCCAGCAGTGAATGGGCCAGGGGAAAATTAAGCTACACCTTC. It encodes CASSEWARGKLSYTF.

This clone was seen a handful of times. This chain connects TRBV6-1 to TRBJ2-2; D tentatively reads TRBD1 or TRBD2 (5 bases each). V was shortened by 5 bases and J by 10 bases, with 17 bases between the two germline ends. There are 14 residues in the CDR3. Germline V gives CDR1 MNHNS, CDR2 SASEGT. The CDR3 protein is CASSRGWNTLELFF. In DNA, the CDR3 is TGTGCCAGCAGTCGGGGCTGGAACACCTTGGAGCTGTTTTTT.

Within the sample, this clone is medium-sized (0.01 to 0.1%). The CDR3 region has the DNA TGTGCCAGCAGCTTAGACGGGGGACGCACTGAAGCTTTCTTT. The encoded protein is CASSLDGGRTEAFF. This rearrangement joins TRBV11-3 to TRBJ1-1; perhaps TRBD1 as D (5 bases). The V end was cut by 0 bases, the J end by 4 bases, with 9 bases between. The CDR3 runs 14 residues. Germline V gives CDR1 SGHNT, CDR2 YENEEA.